These 2 T cell receptor beta chains were sequenced from one sample in a study of shared clonotypes between healthy human individuals. Some clones are missing from TCRdb's copy, which holds only in-frame ones; the method was immunoSEQ multiplex PCR. The sample holds some 1.4 million clones, roughly 97% seen once. Input material: naive CD4+ T cells sorted from blood. Subset noted: CD45RA+ positively selected. The receptors derive from a man aged 30-40 years in good health.

The gene calls are TRBV2 and TRBJ1-5; D is ambiguous. V dropped 8 bases and J dropped 1 base, with 9 bases sitting between them. The CDR3 is 13 residues long. CDR1 SNHLY and CDR2 FYNNEI come from the germline V gene. The CDR3 loop is CASSDESNQPQHF. The CDR3 coding sequence is TGTGCCAGCTCGGACGAGAGCAATCAGCCCCAGCATTTT.

Concerning this clone: The same CDR3 can be traced to other DNA sequences in this sample. The chain uses TRBV5-1 and TRBJ2-3; D ambiguous. Germline V gene sequence: CDR1 SGHRS, CDR2 YFSETQ. V gave up 7 bases and J gave up 1 base, with 10 bases separating them. CDR3 length equals 13 residues. The CDR3 sequence is CASSPKGTDTQYF. Here the CDR3 DNA reads TGCGCCAGCTCCCCTAAAGGCACAGATACGCAGTATTTT.